This passage covers 24 T cell receptor beta chains from one sample sequenced in a study of blood T cell repertoires in COVID-19. Some clones are missing from TCRdb's copy, which holds only in-frame ones; the method was immunoSEQ multiplex PCR. The table has over 100,000 clones, about 89% seen once. Source material: peripheral blood. Receptors originate from a man aged 50 to 60 with active COVID-19.

This chain links TRBV7-2 with TRBJ2-5; D possibly corresponds to TRBD2 (5 bases). Germline lookup yields CDR1 SGHTA and CDR2 FQGNSA. This CDR3 region has 13 residues. Trimming pared 1 base from V and 4 bases from J, leaving 7 bases between. CDR3: CASSLGERETQYF. CDR3 nucleotide sequence: TGTGCCAGCAGCTTAGGGGAGCGAGAGACCCAGTACTTC. The full variable domain, completed using reference TRBV7-2 and TRBJ2-5, is GAGVSQSPSNKVTEKGKDVELRCDPISGHTALYWYRQSLGQGLEFLIYFQGNSAPDKSGLPSDRFSAERTGGSVSTLTIQRTQQEDSAVYLCASSLGERETQYFGPGTRLLVL.

The chain recombines TRBV5-1 with TRBJ1-2; no definite D call. CDR1 SGHRS and CDR2 YFSETQ come from the germline V gene. V was shortened by 3 bases and J by 10 bases, with 13 bases between the two germline ends. The CDR3 loop spans 12 amino acids. The CDR3 DNA is TGCGCCAGCAGCTCCGACATTCCCCACTACACCTTC. The encoded protein is CASSSDIPHYTF.

The chain recombines TRBV7-9 with TRBJ2-6; no clear D. The CDR3 is made up of 14 amino acids. Germline CDR1 and CDR2: SEHNR and FQNEAQ (reference sequence). V was cut by 3 bases and J by 1 base, with 4 bases left in between. The CDR3 protein is CASSFQSGANVLTF. In DNA form, the CDR3 reads TGTGCCAGCAGCTTCCAGTCTGGGGCCAACGTCCTGACTTTC.

The chain joins TRBV12-3 or TRBV12-4 to TRBJ1-1, with 8 bases fitting TRBD1. V dropped 7 bases and J dropped 4; count of bases not matched to a gene: 5. The CDR3 has 13 amino acids. The DNA for the CDR3 is TGTGCCAGCACAGGGGGCTGGGGCACTGAAGCTTTCTTT. Translated: CASTGGWGTEAFF.

In this sample, this clone turned up once. The rearrangement joins TRBV18 to TRBJ2-7, with 10 nucleotides matching TRBD1. CDR3 length: 16 amino acids. Germline V CDR1 and CDR2: KGHSH, LQKENI. The trim removed 5 bases at V and 4 bases at J, leaving 11 bases unmatched. The CDR3 nucleotides read TGTGCCAGCTCAACGGGCAGGACAGGGGGGTTATACGAGCAGTACTTC. Translation: CASSTGRTGGLYEQYF.

The J gene is TRBJ2-3, the V gene TRBV7-6, with no clear D. Between the trimmed V and J ends, which lost 1 base and 8 bases, there was a span of 13 bases. The CDR3 runs 14 residues. Germline values: CDR1 SGHVS, CDR2 FNYEAQ. The CDR3 protein is CASSLDSRLGTQYF. The DNA of the CDR3 is TGTGCCAGCAGCTTAGATAGCAGACTCGGTACGCAGTATTTT.

This chain links TRBV11-2 with TRBJ1-3; D is ambiguous. Between the trimmed V and J ends, which lost 5 bases and 0 bases, there was a span of 14 bases. From germline, CDR1 is SGHAT and CDR2 FQNNGV. The CDR3 spans 16 residues. This CDR3 reads CASSLPVRSSGNTIYF. CDR3 nucleotides: TGTGCCAGCAGCCTCCCGGTCAGGTCCTCTGGAAACACCATATATTTT. Full variable domain (remainder filled in from reference TRBV11-2 and TRBJ1-3): EAGVAQSPRYKIIEKRQSVAFWCNPISGHATLYWYQQILGQGPKLLIQFQNNGVVDDSQLPKDRFSAERLKGVDSTLKIQPAKLEDSAVYLCASSLPVRSSGNTIYFGEGSWLTVV.

This rearrangement joins TRBV2 to TRBJ2-1; D unresolved. Germline assignment: CDR1 SNHLY and CDR2 FYNNEI. The germline V and J ends were trimmed by 2 bases and 6 bases, with 8 bases remaining between them. The CDR3 sequence is 13 residues long. CDR3: CASSEQALNEQFF. CDR3 bases: TGTGCCAGCAGTGAACAGGCCCTCAATGAGCAGTTCTTC. The full variable domain, rest sourced from reference TRBV2 and TRBJ2-1, is EPEVTQTPSHQVTQMGQEVILRCVPISNHLYFYWYRQILGQKVEFLVSFYNNEISEKSEIFDDQFSVERPDGSNFTLKIRSTKLEDSAMYFCASSEQALNEQFFGPGTRLTVL.

This clone occurred once. This chain joins TRBV15 and TRBJ2-4, with 7 nucleotides matching TRBD1. Germline values: CDR1 LNHNV, CDR2 YYDKDF (reference sequence). CDR3 size: 15 residues. V lost 1 base and J lost 5; bases outside the gene matches: 5. Here the CDR3 DNA reads TGTGCCACCAGCAGAGCCGGACAGGCCGAAAACATTCAGTACTTC. It is translated as CATSRAGQAENIQYF.

This chain links TRBV7-2 with TRBJ2-1; tentative D call: TRBD2 (6 bases). This CDR3 contains 16 residues. Germline loops: CDR1 SGHTA, CDR2 FQGNSA. With 5 bases removed from V and 5 bases from J, the gap between germline ends came to 19 bases. CDR3 sequence: CASSAERARGNNEQFF. CDR3 nucleotides: TGTGCCAGCAGCGCGGAGCGAGCCCGGGGGAACAATGAGCAGTTCTTC.

V usage is TRBV7-9 and J usage is TRBJ1-2; D may be TRBD1 (5 bases). With 4 bases removed from V and 8 bases from J, the gap between germline ends came to 17 bases. The CDR3 sequence is 14 residues long. CDR1 is SEHNR, CDR2 FQNEAQ, per germline (reference sequence). The DNA for the CDR3 is TGTGCCAGCAGCTCCAGGGCACCAACGGACGGCTACACCTTC. Translated: CASSSRAPTDGYTF.

V usage is TRBV18 and J usage is TRBJ2-3; 7 bases align to TRBD2. This CDR3 spans 17 amino acids. CDR1 KGHSH and CDR2 LQKENI come from the germline V gene. The V segment lost 5 bases and the J segment 1 base; nucleotides outside the gene matches: 12. CDR3 protein: CASSALSGTVGTDTQYF. The DNA for the CDR3 is TGTGCCAGCTCAGCCCTAAGCGGGACGGTGGGCACAGATACGCAGTATTTT.

V usage is TRBV27 and J usage is TRBJ1-5; 9 nucleotides match TRBD1. V lost 10 bases to trimming and J lost 4 bases; unmatched junction nucleotides: 8. Germline values: CDR1 MNHEY, CDR2 SMNVEV (reference sequence). The CDR3 contains 14 residues. The CDR3 region has the DNA TGTGCCACCTCGCTAGGGACAGGGAATCAGCCCCAGCATTTT. Amino acid sequence: CATSLGTGNQPQHF.

V and J are TRBV11-2 and TRBJ2-6; a weak D match, TRBD1 (6 bases). This CDR3 is built from 17 residues. Trimming took 8 bases from V and 0 from J, leaving 17 bases between them. The germline CDR1 and CDR2 sequences are SGHAT and FQNNGV. The CDR3 is CASRDLRGSSGANVLTF. CDR3 coding DNA: TGTGCCAGCCGGGACCTGAGGGGGAGCTCTGGGGCCAACGTCCTGACTTTC.

This chain uses TRBV28 with TRBJ2-7; TRBD1 matches at 7 bases. Unmatched junction bases numbered 7, after V lost 2 bases and J lost 0 bases. The CDR3 spans 16 residues. Germline V gene sequence: CDR1 MDHEN, CDR2 SYDVKM. The DNA for the CDR3 is TGTGCCAGCAGTTTAATGATCCGGGACAGCTCCTACGAGCAGTACTTC. Translated: CASSLMIRDSSYEQYF.

The V call is TRBV4-1, the J call TRBJ2-3; 9 positions agree with TRBD2. Germline V CDR1 and CDR2: MGHRA, YSYEKL. The CDR3 length is 18 residues. J lost 4 bases, V lost 0 bases, and 11 bases had no gene match. CDR3 residues: CASSQDQGLAGIADTQYF. CDR3 DNA sequence: TGCGCCAGCAGCCAAGACCAGGGGCTAGCGGGGATTGCAGATACGCAGTATTTT.

This sequence joins TRBV30 and TRBJ1-2; TRBD1 aligns across 9 bases. Per germline, CDR1 GTSNPN and CDR2 SVGIG (reference sequence). The CDR3 is 13 amino acids. V lost 2 bases and J lost 8; bases outside the gene matches: 6. The CDR3 sequence is CAWSTGTGYGYTF. The CDR3 DNA is TGTGCCTGGAGTACTGGGACAGGGTACGGCTACACCTTC.

The chain combines TRBV3-1 (or the pseudogene TRBV3-2) with TRBJ2-3; 9 bases agree with TRBD2. V was clipped by 0 bases and J by 6 bases; unmatched bases: 10. The CDR3 contains 17 residues. Germline V gives CDR1 LGHDT, CDR2 YNNKEL (reference sequence). The CDR3 DNA sequence: TGTGCCAGCAGCCAAGAAGGACGGGAGCGGGGGGCGGATACGCAGTATTTT. The encoded protein is CASSQEGRERGADTQYF.

The chain links TRBV15 to TRBJ2-7; unclear D gene. This CDR3 is 12 amino acids long. V was cut by 3 bases and J by 10 bases, with 13 bases left in between. CDR1 and CDR2 (germline): LNHNV, YYDKDF (reference sequence). CDR3 nucleotides: TGTGCCACCAGCAGTGACCGGGTGTTCCAGTACTTC. It yields the protein CATSSDRVFQYF.

V and J are TRBV10-3 and TRBJ2-3, with 10 bases lining up with TRBD2. The CDR3 runs 15 residues. Germline V CDR1 and CDR2: ENHRY, SYGVKD. With 5 bases clipped from V and 0 bases from J, the junction kept 2 bases outside the gene matches. The CDR3 loop reads CAISPAGGSTDTQYF. The CDR3 DNA reads as TGTGCCATCAGTCCAGCGGGGGGGAGCACAGATACGCAGTATTTT.

The CDR3 loop is CASSSWGTRNSPLHF. CDR3 DNA: TGTGCCAGCAGCTCATGGGGGACACGCAATTCACCCCTCCACTTT. The chain uses TRBV5-5 and TRBJ1-6; perhaps TRBD1 as D (6 bases). Germline loops: CDR1 SGHKS, CDR2 YYEKEE (reference sequence). The CDR3 contains 15 residues. Trimming shortened V by 3 bases and J by 7 bases, and 14 bases separated the two germline ends.

The CDR3, as DNA: TGTGCCAGCAGTGAGGGCCCGGGGGTTGGCTACACCTTC. This translates into CASSEGPGVGYTF. The chain recombines TRBV6-1 with TRBJ1-2, with TRBD1 as a possible D gene (5 bases). This CDR3 has 13 residues. The V end was cut by 3 bases, the J end by 7 bases, with 12 bases between. Per germline, CDR1 MNHNS and CDR2 SASEGT.

This rearrangement joins TRBV10-3 to TRBJ1-5; 9 bases map to TRBD1. After removal of 6 bases from V and 6 bases from J, the junction contained 9 bases not matched to a gene. The germline CDR1 and CDR2 sequences are ENHRY and SYGVKD. The CDR3 is 15 residues long. In DNA, the CDR3 is TGTGCCATCAGCGAGGGACAGGGAGGGGTTCAGCCCCAGCATTTT. Translated: CAISEGQGGVQPQHF.

V and J are TRBV7-9 and TRBJ2-2; no clear D. The V gene's germline CDR1 is SEHNR and CDR2 FQNEAQ (reference sequence). V lost 3 bases and J 11 bases, leaving 10 bases between the germline ends. The CDR3 loop spans 12 amino acids. The CDR3 nucleotides read TGTGCCAGCAGCTTTATAGCCTCCGAGCTGTTTTTT. Protein: CASSFIASELFF.